This T cell receptor (beta chain) was retrieved from a study of T cells after yellow fever vaccination. Across the study: Preparation of the low-cell-number fractions used SMART-Seq v4 Ultra Low Input.

For TCR, cDNA came from 5'RACE template switching, which added a universal primer site and UMIs. MiXCR, run by TCRdb on the 5' RACE reads, gives a single entry per CDR3 protein. Of about 300,000 distinct CDR3 sequences in the sample, 7.5% to 9% were seen once. General observations from the study: Booster samples showed a return of most primary-vaccination clones (roughly 96% CD4, approximately 85% CD8). A small share of clonotypes appeared in both CD4 and CD8 compartments.

This clonotype has a handful of counts. Its specificity is not known. CDR1 and CDR2 (germline): MDHEN, SYDVKM. This CDR3 has 11 amino acids. Trimming took 6 bases from V and 4 from J, leaving 6 bases between them. This receptor was taken from a man aged 18 to 30 who received the YFV17D yellow fever vaccine. The source material was CD4+ T cells sorted from PBMCs, sampled 5 days after the yellow fever booster vaccination. The chain uses TRBV28 and TRBJ1-2, with no clear D. CDR3 bases: TGTGCCAGCAGCACAGTCTATGGCTACACCTTC. It encodes CASSTVYGYTF.